This T cell receptor (beta chain) comes out of a study of blood T cell repertoires in COVID-19. Original handling: By means of reference gene primer amplification, nucleated cell counts were estimated. Here immunoSEQ multiplex PCR was the method, and the copy in TCRdb shows in-frame clones only, minus some. V and J calls and clone size are copied from that table; D and trimming were computed from the DNA. The sample carries around 250,000 clones, more than 80% recorded once. The CDR3 runs 14 residues. CDR1 and CDR2 from the germline V gene are SGHTA and FQGTGA. The junction had 3 bases not matched to a gene; V was cut back by 6 bases and J by 1 base.

Sequenced material: peripheral blood. The clonotype originates from a woman aged 30 to 39 with active or convalescent COVID-19. This sequence joins TRBV7-3 and TRBJ1-1, with TRBD1 matching 9 bases. CDR3 coding DNA: TGTGCCAGCAGTTCGGGACAGGGGAACACTGAAGCTTTCTTT. This encodes CASSSGQGNTEAFF.